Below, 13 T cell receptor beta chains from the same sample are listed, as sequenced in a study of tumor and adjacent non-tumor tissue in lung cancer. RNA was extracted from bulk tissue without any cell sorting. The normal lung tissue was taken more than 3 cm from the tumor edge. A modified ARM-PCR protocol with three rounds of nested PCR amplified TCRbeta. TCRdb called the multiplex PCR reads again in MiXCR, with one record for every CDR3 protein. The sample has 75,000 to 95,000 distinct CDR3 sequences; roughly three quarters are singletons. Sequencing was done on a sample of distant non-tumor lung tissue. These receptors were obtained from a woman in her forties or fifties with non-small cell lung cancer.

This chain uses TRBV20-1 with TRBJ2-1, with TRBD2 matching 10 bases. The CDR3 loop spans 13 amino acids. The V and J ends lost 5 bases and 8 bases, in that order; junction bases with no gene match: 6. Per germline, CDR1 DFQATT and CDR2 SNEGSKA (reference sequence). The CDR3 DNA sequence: TGCAGTGCTGTCCCAGGGACTAGCGATGAGCAGTTCTTC. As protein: CSAVPGTSDEQFF.

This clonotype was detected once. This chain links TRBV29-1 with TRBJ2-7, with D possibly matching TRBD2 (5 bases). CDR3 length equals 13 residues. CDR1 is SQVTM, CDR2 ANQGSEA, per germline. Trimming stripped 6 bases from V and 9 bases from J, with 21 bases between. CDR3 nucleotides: TGCAGCGTCTCTAACGGGATCTTTGCCGGGCAGTACTTC. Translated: CSVSNGIFAGQYF.

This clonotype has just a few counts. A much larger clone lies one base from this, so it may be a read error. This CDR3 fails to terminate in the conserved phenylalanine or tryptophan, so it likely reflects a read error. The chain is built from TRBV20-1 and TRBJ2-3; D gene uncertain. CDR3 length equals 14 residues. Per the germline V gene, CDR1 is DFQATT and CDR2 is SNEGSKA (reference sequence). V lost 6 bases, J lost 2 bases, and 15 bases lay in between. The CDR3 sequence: CSAGGESITDTQYS. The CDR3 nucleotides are TGCAGTGCGGGCGGAGAGTCGATCACAGATACGCAGTATTCT.

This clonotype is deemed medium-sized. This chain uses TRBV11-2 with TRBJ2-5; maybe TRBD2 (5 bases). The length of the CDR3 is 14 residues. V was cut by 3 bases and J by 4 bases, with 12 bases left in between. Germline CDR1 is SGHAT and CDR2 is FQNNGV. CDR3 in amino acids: CASSFSGAPETQYF. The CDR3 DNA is TGTGCCAGCAGCTTCAGCGGAGCCCCAGAGACCCAGTACTTC. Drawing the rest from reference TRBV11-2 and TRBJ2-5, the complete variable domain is EAGVAQSPRYKIIEKRQSVAFWCNPISGHATLYWYQQILGQGPKLLIQFQNNGVVDDSQLPKDRFSAERLKGVDSTLKIQPAKLEDSAVYLCASSFSGAPETQYFGPGTRLLVL.

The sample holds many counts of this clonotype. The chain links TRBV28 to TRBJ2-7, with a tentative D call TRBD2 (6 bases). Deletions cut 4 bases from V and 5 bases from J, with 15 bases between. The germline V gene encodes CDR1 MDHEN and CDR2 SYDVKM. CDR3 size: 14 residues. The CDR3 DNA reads TGTGCCAGCAGTTCCCCGGGGACTCCCCACGAGCAGTACTTC. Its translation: CASSSPGTPHEQYF.

The CDR3 bases are TGTGCCAGCAGTGGGTCTAGCGGGAATCCCTCCTACGAGCAGTACTTC. This sequence encodes CASSGSSGNPSYEQYF. The rearrangement joins TRBV6-1 to TRBJ2-7, with TRBD2 identical over 9 bases. V lost 4 bases to trimming and J lost 0 bases; unmatched junction nucleotides: 7. CDR3 length: 16 amino acids. Germline CDR1 and CDR2: MNHNS and SASEGT.

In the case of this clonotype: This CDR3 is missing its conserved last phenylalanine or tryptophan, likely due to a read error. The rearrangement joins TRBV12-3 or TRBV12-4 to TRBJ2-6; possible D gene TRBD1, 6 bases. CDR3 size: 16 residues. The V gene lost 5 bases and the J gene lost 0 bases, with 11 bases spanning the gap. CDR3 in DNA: TGTGCCAGCAGTGTGGACAGTAGCTCTGGGGCCAACGTCCTGACTATC. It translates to CASSVDSSSGANVLTI.

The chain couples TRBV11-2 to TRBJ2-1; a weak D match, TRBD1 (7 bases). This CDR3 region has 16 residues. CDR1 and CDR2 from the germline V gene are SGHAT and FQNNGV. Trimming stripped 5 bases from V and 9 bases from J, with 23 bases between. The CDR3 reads CASSPGGLAVVCEQFF. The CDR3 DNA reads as TGTGCCAGCAGCCCAGGGGGGTTAGCGGTAGTATGTGAGCAGTTCTTC.

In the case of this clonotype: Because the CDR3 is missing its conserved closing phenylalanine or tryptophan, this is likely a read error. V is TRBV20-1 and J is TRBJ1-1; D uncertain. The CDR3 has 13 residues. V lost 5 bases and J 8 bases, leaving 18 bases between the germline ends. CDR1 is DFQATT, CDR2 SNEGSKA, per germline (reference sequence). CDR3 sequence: CSALLFSSTEAFS. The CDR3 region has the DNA TGCAGTGCTCTCTTATTCAGTAGCACAGAAGCTTTCTCT.

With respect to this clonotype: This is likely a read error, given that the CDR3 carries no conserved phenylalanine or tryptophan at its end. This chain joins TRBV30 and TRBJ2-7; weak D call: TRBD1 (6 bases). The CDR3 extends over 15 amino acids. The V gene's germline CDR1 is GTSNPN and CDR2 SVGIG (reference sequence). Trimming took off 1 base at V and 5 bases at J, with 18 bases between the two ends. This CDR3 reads CAWSEIGTGRNEQYL. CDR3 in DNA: TGTGCCTGGAGTGAGATAGGAACAGGGCGGAACGAGCAGTACTTA.

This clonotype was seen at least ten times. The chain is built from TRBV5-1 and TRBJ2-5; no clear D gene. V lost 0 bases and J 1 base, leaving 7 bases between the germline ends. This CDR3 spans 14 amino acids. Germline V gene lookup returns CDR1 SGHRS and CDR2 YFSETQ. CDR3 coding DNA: TGCGCCAGCAGCTTGGCCGGTGGCCAAGAGACCCAGTACTTC. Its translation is CASSLAGGQETQYF.

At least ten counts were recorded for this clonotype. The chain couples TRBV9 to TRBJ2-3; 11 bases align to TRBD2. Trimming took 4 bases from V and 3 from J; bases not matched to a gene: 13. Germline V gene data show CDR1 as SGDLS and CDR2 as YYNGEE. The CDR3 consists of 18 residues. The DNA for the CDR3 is TGTGCCAGCAGCATGAATCGTCTAGCGGGAGGAGGGACAGATACGCAGTATTTT. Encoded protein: CASSMNRLAGGGTDTQYF.

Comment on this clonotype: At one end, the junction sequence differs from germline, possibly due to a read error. CDR3 protein: CTSNQDLWSRDRASF. CDR3 DNA sequence: TGCACCAGCAACCAAGATCTGTGGTCCCGGGACAGGGCCAGCTTC. J is TRBJ2-7 and V is TRBV4-1; 9 bases agree with TRBD1. Germline V gives CDR1 MGHRA, CDR2 YSYEKL. CDR3 size: 15 residues.